This is a list of T cell receptor beta chains from one sample in a study of cytomegalovirus exposure and HLA in healthy donors. TCRdb's table, derived via immunoSEQ multiplex PCR, lists solely in-frame clones and lacks some. The sample holds about 360,000 clones, about nine tenths seen once. What was sequenced was PBMCs. Receptor source: a woman under 30 in good health and CMV-seronegative. The CDR3 runs from the conserved cysteine through the conserved F or W. The order of the fields is CDR3 DNA, CDR3 protein, D gene, J gene, V gene, clone size. The D gene is left open where the match is weak. Some rows have no size entry. The others give once, few or many, or a class for an expanded clone.

TGTGCCAGCAGCTCACTCCTTGTCGCCACTGAAGCTTTCTTT,CASSSLLVATEAFF,-,TRBJ1-1,TRBV7-9,-
TGTGCCAGCTCACCAGGTACGGTAACCCTGAACACTGAAGCTTTCTTT,CASSPGTVTLNTEAFF,-,TRBJ1-1,TRBV18,once
TGTGCCAGCAGACAGGGGCCCTACGAGCAGTACTTC,CASRQGPYEQYF,TRBD1,TRBJ2-7,TRBV28,-
TGTGCCAGCAGCTTGTCTAGCGGGAAAAACATTCAGTACTTC,CASSLSSGKNIQYF,TRBD2,TRBJ2-4,TRBV5-6,-
TGTGCCAGCAGCTTTGGGACAGGGGACTACGAGCAGTACTTC,CASSFGTGDYEQYF,TRBD1,TRBJ2-7,TRBV11-2,once
TGTGCCAGCAGACTAGACAGGGGCAATGAAAAACTGTTTTTT,CASRLDRGNEKLFF,TRBD1,TRBJ1-4,TRBV2,-
TGTGCCAGCAGAATGGAGACAGGGGCGAGCGTAGCTTTCTTT,CASRMETGASVAFF,TRBD1,TRBJ1-1,TRBV2,once
TGTGCCAGCAGTTTCGGGTCAACAGATACGCAGTATTTT,CASSFGSTDTQYF,-,TRBJ2-3,TRBV27,-
TGCGCCAGCAGTGAGGGCAGGCCCTCCGGCTATGGCTACACCTTC,CASSEGRPSGYGYTF,-,TRBJ1-2,TRBV10-2,-
TGTGCCAGCAGCTCCGGGACTAGCGGCTACACCTTC,CASSSGTSGYTF,-,TRBJ1-2,TRBV5-4,-
TGTGCCTGGAGCGCGACTAGCGGCACAGATACGCAGTATTTT,CAWSATSGTDTQYF,TRBD2,TRBJ2-3,TRBV30,-
TGTGCCAGCAGCCCGATACGCCGGGACAGCTACAATGAGCAGTTCTTC,CASSPIRRDSYNEQFF,TRBD1,TRBJ2-1,TRBV7-8,-
TGTGCCAGCTCCGGGACAGAGTATGAAGCTTTCTTT,CASSGTEYEAFF,TRBD1,TRBJ1-1,TRBV27,-
TGTGCCAGCAGTGAGAGCTCCTACGAGCAGTACTTC,CASSESSYEQYF,-,TRBJ2-7,TRBV6-6,-
TGTGCCATCAGTGAATCTCCCCCAGGGGCTGGAAACACCATATATTTT,CAISESPPGAGNTIYF,-,TRBJ1-3,TRBV10-3,-
TGTGCCAGCAGTTTCCAGTTCTCTGGGGCCAACGTCCTGACTTTC,CASSFQFSGANVLTF,-,TRBJ2-6,TRBV28,-
TGCGCCAGCAGCTTGGTTGATAGCGGAGCTCTTCCCTACGAGCAGTACTTC,CASSLVDSGALPYEQYF,-,TRBJ2-7,TRBV5-1,-
TGTGCCAGCAGTGAAGCATGTTGTATCCCACTTAGCTCTGGAAACACCATATATTTT,CASSEACCIPLSSGNTIYF,-,TRBJ1-3,TRBV6-1,-
TGTGCCAGCAGTTCATACTTCCGGGGGGGAGCGAATCCGAACACCGGGGAGCTGTTTTTT,CASSSYFRGGANPNTGELFF,TRBD2,TRBJ2-2,TRBV28,-
TGCAGCGTGGCAGGGGGTGCTGGAAACACCATATATTTT,CSVAGGAGNTIYF,TRBD1,TRBJ1-3,TRBV29-1,-
TGTGCCAGCAGTTTACTAGGCAGACTCTACGAGCAGTACTTC,CASSLLGRLYEQYF,-,TRBJ2-7,TRBV28,few
TGTGCCAGCAGCGGAGGACTAGCTAGGTTGGAGACCCAGTACTTC,CASSGGLARLETQYF,TRBD2,TRBJ2-5,TRBV5-6,-
TGTGCCAGCAGCCATGAGACCCCTAGGAAGCTGTTTTTT,CASSHETPRKLFF,-,TRBJ1-4,TRBV2,-
TGTGCCAGCAGCCGAACTAGCTTTGAGCAGTTCTTC,CASSRTSFEQFF,-,TRBJ2-1,TRBV14,-
TGCAGCGTTCAAGGGACAGGGGTCGGCCAGCCCCAGCATTTT,CSVQGTGVGQPQHF,TRBD1,TRBJ1-5,TRBV29-1,-
TGTGCCGGTGGCCCTTCGACCGGGGAGCTGTTTTTT,CAGGPSTGELFF,-,TRBJ2-2,TRBV6-5,-
TGTGCCAGCAATCGGGTTGGTCACGTCTATGGCTACACCTTC,CASNRVGHVYGYTF,-,TRBJ1-2,TRBV9,-